Listed below are T cell receptor beta chains from one sample, sequenced in a study of cytomegalovirus exposure and HLA in healthy donors. Assay used: immunoSEQ multiplex PCR; TCRdb lists only in-frame clones, some missing. The data show 100,000 to 150,000 clones, over 70% seen once. The sequencing sample was made of PBMCs. All receptors derive from a woman between 40 and 55 years old in good health and CMV-seronegative. CDR3s include the opening cysteine and the closing phenylalanine or tryptophan. A D gene is named only where the DNA matches it firmly. Clone size, where shown, is once, few, many, or a class for clones that have expanded.

j_call d_call v_call clone_size cdr3_nt cdr3_aa
TRBJ2-4 TRBD1 TRBV5-1 . TGCGCCAGCAGCAAAGGACAGGGACCTGCCAAAAACATTCAGTACTTC CASSKGQGPAKNIQYF
TRBJ2-6 . TRBV28 . TGTGCCAGCAGTTTATTATACGAGTCTGGGGCCAACGTCCTGACTTTC CASSLLYESGANVLTF
TRBJ2-5 TRBD2 TRBV15 once TGTGCCACCAGCAGAGCTAAGCGGGGGGAAGAGACCCAGTACTTC CATSRAKRGEETQYF
TRBJ2-1 . TRBV29-1 . TGCAGCGTTGTTAGTCGACAGCCGTTGAACAATGAGCAGTTCTTC CSVVSRQPLNNEQFF
TRBJ2-3 . TRBV19 . TGTGCCAGTAGTATTTCAGAGCGGCGGCTGACAGATACGCAGTATTTT CASSISERRLTDTQYF
TRBJ2-3 TRBD2 TRBV18 few TGTGCCAGCTCACCACCGGGACTAGCGGGTACAGATACGCAGTATTTT CASSPPGLAGTDTQYF
TRBJ1-3 TRBD1 TRBV5-4 . TGTGCCAGCAGCCCGGACAGGGGAATATCTGGAAACACCATATATTTT CASSPDRGISGNTIYF
TRBJ1-2 TRBD1 TRBV7-6 . TGTGCCAGCAGCCCTCTTACAGGGGGCGGAGGCTACACCTTC CASSPLTGGGGYTF
TRBJ1-1 TRBD1 TRBV27 . TGTGCCAGCAGTTCCCGGGACAGGGGATTTATGAACACTGAAGCTTTCTTT CASSSRDRGFMNTEAFF
TRBJ2-7 TRBD1 TRBV7-8 . TGTGCCAGCAGCTTAGGGGACAGGAGCTACGAGCAGTACTTC CASSLGDRSYEQYF
TRBJ2-1 TRBD1 TRBV18 . TGTGCCAGCTCACCCGGGGACAGGGGAGGGCATGAGCAGTTCTTC CASSPGDRGGHEQFF
TRBJ2-1 . TRBV7-6 . TGTGCCAGCAGCATACTTATCGGGGCCTACAATGAGCAGTTCTTC CASSILIGAYNEQFF
TRBJ2-7 . TRBV5-1 . TGCGCCAGCAGCGCAGACGGGGGTTCCTACGAGCAGTACTTC CASSADGGSYEQYF
TRBJ1-1 . TRBV28 . TGTGCCAGCAGTTTTAGGGGTAGGAACACTGAAGCTTTCTTT CASSFRGRNTEAFF
TRBJ2-7 TRBD2 TRBV9 . TGTGCCAGCAGGCCACCGGGAGGCTACGAGCAGTACTTC CASRPPGGYEQYF
TRBJ2-1 TRBD1 TRBV7-2 few TGTGCCAGCAGCTTAGGGCTGGTGACAGGGGGGGAGAATGAGCAGTTCTTC CASSLGLVTGGENEQFF
TRBJ2-7 TRBD2 TRBV6-4 few TGTGCCAGCAGTATGACTAGCGACACCTACGAGCAGTACTTC CASSMTSDTYEQYF
TRBJ1-2 TRBD1 TRBV9 . TGTGCCAGCAGCGCCTTACAGGGGAACTATGGCTACACCTTC CASSALQGNYGYTF
TRBJ2-1 . TRBV5-1 . TGCGCCAGCAGCTTGGGGGCCAGGGACAATGAGCAGTTCTTC CASSLGARDNEQFF
TRBJ2-1 TRBD2 TRBV18 . TGTGCCAGCTCACCGAGGAGCGGGGGGGGCTACAATGAGCAGTTCTTC CASSPRSGGGYNEQFF
TRBJ1-1 . TRBV5-4 . TGTGCCAGCAGCTCCGACAGGGAAGCTTTCTTT CASSSDREAFF
TRBJ1-1 . TRBV9 . TGTGCCAGCAGCCCTGGACATATGAACACTGAAGCTTTCTTT CASSPGHMNTEAFF
TRBJ2-3 TRBD1 TRBV6-1 . TGTGCCAGCAGGACAGGGGGCAACACAGATACGCAGTATTTT CASRTGGNTDTQYF
TRBJ1-3 . TRBV7-9 . TGTGCCAGCAGCACAAGTCTTGGGGGCCTGTCTGGAAACACCATATATTTT CASSTSLGGLSGNTIYF
TRBJ2-1 . TRBV5-6 . TGTGCCAGTCGGAGGGCAGGGGGCAATGAGCAGTTCTTC CASRRAGGNEQFF
TRBJ2-7 . TRBV28 . TGTGCCAGCATTCCTAACCCGGGGTACAGCTCCTACGAGCAGTACTTC CASIPNPGYSSYEQYF
TRBJ2-5 TRBD2 TRBV5-4 . TGTGCCAGCAGCTTGGTGGCGGGAGAGGAGACCCAGTACTTC CASSLVAGEETQYF
TRBJ1-1 . TRBV30 . TGTGCCTGGAGTGTAGGGGCGGTGGCCGCTTTCTTT CAWSVGAVAAFF
TRBJ1-4 TRBD1 TRBV15 once TGTGCCACCAGCACTTGGCGGTCCGGGACAGAATATGAAAAACTGTTTTTT CATSTWRSGTEYEKLFF